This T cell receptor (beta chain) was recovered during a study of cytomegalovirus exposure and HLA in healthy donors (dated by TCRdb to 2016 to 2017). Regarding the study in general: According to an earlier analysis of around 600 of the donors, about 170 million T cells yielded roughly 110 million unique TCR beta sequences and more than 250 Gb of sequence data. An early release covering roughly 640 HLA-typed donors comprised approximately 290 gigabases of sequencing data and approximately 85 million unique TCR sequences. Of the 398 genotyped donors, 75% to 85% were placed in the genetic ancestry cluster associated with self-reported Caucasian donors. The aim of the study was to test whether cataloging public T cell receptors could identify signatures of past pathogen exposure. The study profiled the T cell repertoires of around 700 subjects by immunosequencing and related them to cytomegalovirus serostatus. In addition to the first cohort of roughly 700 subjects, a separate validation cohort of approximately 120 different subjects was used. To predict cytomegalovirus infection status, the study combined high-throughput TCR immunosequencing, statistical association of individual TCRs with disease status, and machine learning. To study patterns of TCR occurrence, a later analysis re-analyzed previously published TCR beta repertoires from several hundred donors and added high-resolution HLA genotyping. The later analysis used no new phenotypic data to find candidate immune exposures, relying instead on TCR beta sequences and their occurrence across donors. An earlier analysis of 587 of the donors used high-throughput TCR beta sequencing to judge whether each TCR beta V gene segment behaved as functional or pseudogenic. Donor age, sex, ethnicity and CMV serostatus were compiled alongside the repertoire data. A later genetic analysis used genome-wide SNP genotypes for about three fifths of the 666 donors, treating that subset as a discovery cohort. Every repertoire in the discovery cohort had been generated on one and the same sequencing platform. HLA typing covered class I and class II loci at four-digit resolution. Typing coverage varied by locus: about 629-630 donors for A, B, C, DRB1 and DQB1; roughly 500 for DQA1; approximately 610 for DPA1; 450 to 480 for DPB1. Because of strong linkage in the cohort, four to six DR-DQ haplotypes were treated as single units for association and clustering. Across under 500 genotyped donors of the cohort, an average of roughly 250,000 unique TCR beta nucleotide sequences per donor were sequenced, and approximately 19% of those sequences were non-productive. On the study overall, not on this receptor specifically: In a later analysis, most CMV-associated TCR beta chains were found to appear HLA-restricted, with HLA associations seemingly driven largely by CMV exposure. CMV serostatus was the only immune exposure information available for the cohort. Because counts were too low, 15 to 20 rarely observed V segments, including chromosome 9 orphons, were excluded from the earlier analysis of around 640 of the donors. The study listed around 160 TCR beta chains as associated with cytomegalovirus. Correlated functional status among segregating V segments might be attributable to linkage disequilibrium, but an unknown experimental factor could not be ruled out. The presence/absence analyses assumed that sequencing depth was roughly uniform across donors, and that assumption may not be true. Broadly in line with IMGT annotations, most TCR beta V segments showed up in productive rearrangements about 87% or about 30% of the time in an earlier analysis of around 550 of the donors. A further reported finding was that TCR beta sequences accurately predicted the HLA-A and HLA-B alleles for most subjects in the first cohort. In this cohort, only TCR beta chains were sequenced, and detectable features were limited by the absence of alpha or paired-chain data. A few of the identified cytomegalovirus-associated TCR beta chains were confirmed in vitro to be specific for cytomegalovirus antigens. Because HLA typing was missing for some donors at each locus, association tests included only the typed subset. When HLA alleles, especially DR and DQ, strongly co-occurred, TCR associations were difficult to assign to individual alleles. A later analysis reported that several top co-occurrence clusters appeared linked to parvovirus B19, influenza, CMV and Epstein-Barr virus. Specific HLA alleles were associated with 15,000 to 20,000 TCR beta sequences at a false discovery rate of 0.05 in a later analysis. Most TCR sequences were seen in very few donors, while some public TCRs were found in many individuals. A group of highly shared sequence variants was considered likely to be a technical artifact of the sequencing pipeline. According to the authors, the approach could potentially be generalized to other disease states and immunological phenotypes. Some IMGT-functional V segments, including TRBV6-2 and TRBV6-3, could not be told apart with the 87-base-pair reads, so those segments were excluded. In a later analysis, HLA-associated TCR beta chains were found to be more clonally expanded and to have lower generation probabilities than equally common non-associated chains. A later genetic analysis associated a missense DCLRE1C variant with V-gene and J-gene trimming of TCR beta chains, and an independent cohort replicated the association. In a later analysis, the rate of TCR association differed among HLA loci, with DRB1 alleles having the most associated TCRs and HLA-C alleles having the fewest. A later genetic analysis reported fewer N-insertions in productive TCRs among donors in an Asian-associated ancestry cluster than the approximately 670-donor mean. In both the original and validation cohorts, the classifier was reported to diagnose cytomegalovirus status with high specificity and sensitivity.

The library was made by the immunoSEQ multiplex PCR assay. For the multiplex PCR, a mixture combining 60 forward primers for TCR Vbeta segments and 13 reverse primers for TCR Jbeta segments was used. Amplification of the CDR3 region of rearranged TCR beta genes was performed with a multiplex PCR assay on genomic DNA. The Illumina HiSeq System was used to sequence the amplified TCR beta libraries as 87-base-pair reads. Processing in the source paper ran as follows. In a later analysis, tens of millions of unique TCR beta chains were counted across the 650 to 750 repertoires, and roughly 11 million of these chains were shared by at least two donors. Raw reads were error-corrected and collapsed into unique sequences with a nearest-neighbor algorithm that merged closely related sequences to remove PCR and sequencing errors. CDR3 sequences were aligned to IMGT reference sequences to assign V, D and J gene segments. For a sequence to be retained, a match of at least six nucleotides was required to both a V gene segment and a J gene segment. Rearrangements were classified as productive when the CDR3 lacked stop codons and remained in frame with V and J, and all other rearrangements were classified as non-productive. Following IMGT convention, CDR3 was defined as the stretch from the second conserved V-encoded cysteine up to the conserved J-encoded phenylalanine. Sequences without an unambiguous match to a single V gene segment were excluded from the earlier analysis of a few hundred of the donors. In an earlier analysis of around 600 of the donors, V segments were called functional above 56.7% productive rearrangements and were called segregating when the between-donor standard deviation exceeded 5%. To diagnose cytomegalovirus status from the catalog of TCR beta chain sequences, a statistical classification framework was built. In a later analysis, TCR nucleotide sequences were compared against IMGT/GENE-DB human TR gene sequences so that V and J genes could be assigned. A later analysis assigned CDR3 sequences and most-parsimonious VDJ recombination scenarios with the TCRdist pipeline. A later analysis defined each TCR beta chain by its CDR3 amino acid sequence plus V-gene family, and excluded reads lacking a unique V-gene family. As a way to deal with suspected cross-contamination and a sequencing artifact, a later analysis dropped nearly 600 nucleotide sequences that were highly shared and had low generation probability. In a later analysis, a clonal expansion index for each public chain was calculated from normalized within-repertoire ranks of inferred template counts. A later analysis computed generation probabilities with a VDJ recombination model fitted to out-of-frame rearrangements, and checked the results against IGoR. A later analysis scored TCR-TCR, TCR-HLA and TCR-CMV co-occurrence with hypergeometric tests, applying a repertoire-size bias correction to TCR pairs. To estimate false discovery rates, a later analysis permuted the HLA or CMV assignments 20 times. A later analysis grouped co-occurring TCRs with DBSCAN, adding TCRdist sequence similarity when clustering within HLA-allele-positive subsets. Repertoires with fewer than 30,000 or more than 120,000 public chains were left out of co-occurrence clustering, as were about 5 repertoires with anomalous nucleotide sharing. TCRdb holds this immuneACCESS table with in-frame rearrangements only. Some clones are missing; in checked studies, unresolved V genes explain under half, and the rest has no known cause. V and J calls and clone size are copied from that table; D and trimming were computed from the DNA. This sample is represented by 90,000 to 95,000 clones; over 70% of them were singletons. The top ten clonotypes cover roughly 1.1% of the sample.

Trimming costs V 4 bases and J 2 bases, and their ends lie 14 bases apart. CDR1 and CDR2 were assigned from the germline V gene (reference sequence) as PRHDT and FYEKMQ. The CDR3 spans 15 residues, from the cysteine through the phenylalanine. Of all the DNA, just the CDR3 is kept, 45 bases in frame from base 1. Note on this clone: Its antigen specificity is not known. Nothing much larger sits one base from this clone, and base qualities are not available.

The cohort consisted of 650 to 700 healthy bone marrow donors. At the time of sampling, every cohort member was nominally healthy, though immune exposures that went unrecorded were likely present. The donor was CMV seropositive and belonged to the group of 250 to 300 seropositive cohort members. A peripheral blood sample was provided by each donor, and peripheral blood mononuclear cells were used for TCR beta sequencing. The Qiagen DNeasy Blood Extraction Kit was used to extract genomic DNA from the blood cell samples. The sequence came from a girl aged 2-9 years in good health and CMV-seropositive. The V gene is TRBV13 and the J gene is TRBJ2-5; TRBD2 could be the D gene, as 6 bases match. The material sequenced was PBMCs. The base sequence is TGTGCCAGCAGCTCTCTCGGACTAAGACAAGAGACCCAGTACTTC. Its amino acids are CASSSLGLRQETQYF. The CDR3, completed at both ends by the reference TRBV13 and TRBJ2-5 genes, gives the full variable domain AAGVIQSPRHLIKEKRETATLKCYPIPRHDTVYWYQQGPGQDPQFLISFYEKMQSDKGSIPDRFSAQQFSDYHSELNMSSLELGDSALYFCASSSLGLRQETQYFGPGTRLLVL.